This TCR beta chain was identified in a study of a mutant IDH1 vaccine in newly diagnosed glioma. Study details: Either 4-6 weeks after radiotherapy alone or alongside temozolomide, vaccination was begun. Weeks 35 and 47 hosted visits V12 and V13, respectively.

About this clone: The antigen is not known.

Produced via immunoSEQ multiplex PCR; TCRdb's table is partial and in-frame only. Among under 40,000 clones listed, about nine tenths were seen once. Time point: week 47, end of study. Every single dose of the vaccine, 300 ug of mutant IDH1 20-mer peptide, came with topical imiquimod. The germline gives CDR1 SGHTA, CDR2 FQGTGA. This CDR3 contains 14 residues. V was trimmed by 3 bases and J by 1 base, leaving 10 bases between them. The chain uses TRBV7-3 and TRBJ2-7; D may match TRBD1 or TRBD2 (5 bases each). The receptor's source is a man in his forties or fifties with glioma. The sequences come from PBMCs, collected from a glioma patient whose treatment included an IDH1 peptide vaccine. The CDR3 DNA reads TGTGCCAGCAGCTTGGGACCGACGTCCTACGAGCAGTACTTC. It encodes CASSLGPTSYEQYF. The whole variable domain, remainder taken from reference TRBV7-3 and TRBJ2-7, is GAGVSQTPSNKVTEKGKYVELRCDPISGHTALYWYRQSLGQGPEFLIYFQGTGAADDSGLPNDRFFAVRPEGSVSTLKIQRTERGDSAVYLCASSLGPTSYEQYFGPGTRLTVT.